The next 27 T cell receptor beta chains were all read from a single sample in a study of OX40 agonist ivuxolimab in advanced cancers. Some clones are missing from TCRdb's copy, which holds only in-frame ones; the method was immunoSEQ multiplex PCR. The sample lists approximately 28,000 clones; roughly 83% were seen once. Sample: CD4+ or CD8+ T cells sorted from blood, taken in a trial of the OX40 agonist ivuxolimab. Receptors were obtained from an adult with an advanced solid tumor such as melanoma, head and neck, liver or kidney cancer.

This clone was seen a few times. V gene TRBV5-1 combines with J gene TRBJ2-7; a possible D gene is TRBD2 (6 bases). Looked up from germline, CDR1 is SGHRS and CDR2 is YFSETQ. The CDR3 loop spans 16 amino acids. The ends were cut back, 4 bases at V and 4 bases at J, with 21 bases in the middle. The CDR3 here is CASSPGLSGEPYEQYF. The DNA of the CDR3 is TGCGCCAGCAGCCCGGGGCTCTCGGGGGAGCCTTACGAGCAGTACTTC.

This clone has only a few counts. V is TRBV4-2 and J is TRBJ1-5; D gene uncertain. The CDR3 extends over 15 amino acids. Trimming removed 0 bases from V and 6 bases from J, with 12 bases in between. The germline gives CDR1 LGHNA, CDR2 YNFKEQ. The CDR3 is CASSQDLSIGQPQHF. CDR3 bases: TGTGCCAGCAGCCAAGATCTATCGATAGGTCAGCCCCAGCATTTT.

This clone was seen once. The V and J genes are TRBV28 and TRBJ2-3, with D possibly matching TRBD2 (6 bases). The V end was cut by 5 bases, the J end by 2 bases, with 14 bases between. CDR3 length: 15 amino acids. In germline, CDR1 is MDHEN, CDR2 SYDVKM. The CDR3 bases are TGTGCCAGCAGTCTGGCGGGACGGGTCACAGATACGCAGTATTTT. Protein: CASSLAGRVTDTQYF.

This clone was seen only once. This sequence joins TRBV4-3 and TRBJ2-4, with D possibly matching TRBD2 (5 bases). Trimming removed 0 bases from V and 3 bases from J, with 15 bases in between. Germline V gene sequence: CDR1 LGHNA, CDR2 YSLEER. This CDR3 contains 17 residues. The CDR3 loop reads CASSQDEGSEGKNIQYF. CDR3 coding DNA: TGCGCCAGCAGCCAAGATGAGGGTAGCGAGGGCAAAAACATTCAGTACTTC.

The CDR3 region is CASSYSWDTEPSTDTQYF. CDR3 DNA sequence: TGTGCCAGCAGTTACTCGTGGGACACGGAACCATCCACAGATACGCAGTATTTT. V gene TRBV6-7 combines with J gene TRBJ2-3; a possible D gene is TRBD1 (6 bases). TRBV6-7 is known as an ORF, though its function is uncertain. V was shortened by 0 bases and J by 2 bases, with 18 bases between the two germline ends. The length of the CDR3 is 18 residues.

CDR3 in amino acids: CASRDVSGNQPQHF. DNA for the CDR3: TGTGCCAGCAGAGACGTCTCAGGGAATCAGCCCCAGCATTTT. The rearrangement joins TRBV28 to TRBJ1-5; weak D call: TRBD1 (5 bases). Per germline, CDR1 MDHEN and CDR2 SYDVKM. Trimming left V 6 bases short and J 4 bases short, with 13 bases between. The CDR3 has 14 residues.

V usage is TRBV7-2 and J usage is TRBJ2-3; tentatively, D is TRBD1 (6 bases). Germline V lookup: CDR1 SGHTA, CDR2 FQGNSA. The germline V and J ends were trimmed by 3 bases and 3 bases, with 10 bases remaining between them. The CDR3 contains 14 residues. The CDR3 DNA is TGTGCCAGCAGCTTGGCAGGGGCTACAGATACGCAGTATTTT. Amino acid sequence: CASSLAGATDTQYF.

The chain combines TRBV4-1 with TRBJ2-7; perhaps TRBD2 as D (5 bases). Germline V gene lookup returns CDR1 MGHRA and CDR2 YSYEKL. V shed 2 bases and J shed 3 bases, with 11 bases lying between them. CDR3 length equals 14 residues. The CDR3 region is CASSQPTSFYEQYF. The CDR3 nucleotides read TGCGCCAGCAGCCAACCTACTAGTTTCTACGAGCAGTACTTC.

This clone showed up just once. The V and J genes are TRBV9 and TRBJ2-7, with TRBD2 matching over 8 bases. Germline V lookup: CDR1 SGDLS, CDR2 YYNGEE. The junction had 7 bases not matched to a gene; V was cut back by 0 bases and J by 2 bases. The CDR3 is made up of 16 amino acids. The CDR3 DNA sequence: TGTGCCAGCAGCGTAGCGACGGGAGCGGGGGCCTACGAGCAGTACTTC. It yields the protein CASSVATGAGAYEQYF.

The rearrangement uses TRBV7-9 and TRBJ1-2; D may be TRBD1 (5 bases). V was cut by 3 bases and J by 4 bases, with 9 bases left in between. Germline CDR1 reads SEHNR; CDR2 reads FQNEAQ (reference sequence). The CDR3 is made up of 13 amino acids. CDR3 amino acids: CASSLLDSYGYTF. CDR3 in DNA: TGTGCCAGCAGCTTGCTCGACAGCTATGGCTACACCTTC.

The chain couples TRBV27 to TRBJ2-7; D is unclear. The CDR3 covers 14 residues. V was clipped by 5 bases and J by 2 bases, with 13 bases between them. Germline values: CDR1 MNHEY, CDR2 SMNVEV (reference sequence). The CDR3 spells CASSAGPNPYEQYF. CDR3 nucleotides: TGTGCCAGCAGTGCTGGACCGAACCCCTACGAGCAGTACTTC.

The CDR3 DNA follows: TGTGCCAGTATCCCTCAACCCGCAGTGAACTATGGCTACACCTTC. This gives the protein CASIPQPAVNYGYTF. The J gene is TRBJ1-2, the V gene TRBV19; D is unresolved. Trimming cost V 7 bases and J 2 bases, with 17 bases left between them. Germline V gives CDR1 LNHDA, CDR2 SQIVND (reference sequence). The CDR3 runs to 15 residues.

The rearrangement links TRBV25-1 to TRBJ2-7, with a weak D call TRBD2 (5 bases). The CDR3 totals 14 residues. Trimming cost V 1 base and J 2 bases, with 9 bases left between them. CDR1 and CDR2 from the germline V gene are MGHDK and SYGVNS. CDR3 residues: CASSEWGVPYEQYF. CDR3 DNA: TGTGCCAGCAGTGAATGGGGAGTCCCCTACGAGCAGTACTTC.

This clone was observed once. The rearrangement joins TRBV11-2 to TRBJ1-2, with a possible D match to TRBD1 (6 bases). CDR3 size: 16 residues. The V gene's germline CDR1 is SGHAT and CDR2 FQNNGV. The V end lost 4 bases, the J end lost 5 bases, and 20 bases lay between the germline ends. The chain's CDR3 is CASSSYLGAGGYGYTF. The CDR3 DNA follows: TGTGCCAGCAGCTCCTATTTGGGGGCCGGGGGATATGGCTACACCTTC.

The chain links TRBV15 to TRBJ1-4; 7 bases fit TRBD1. The CDR3 has 15 amino acids. Germline CDR1 reads LNHNV; CDR2 reads YYDKDF (reference sequence). Unmatched junction bases numbered 10, after V lost 4 bases and J lost 8 bases. The CDR3 DNA sequence: TGTGCCACCAGCAACCACCGGGACAGTCGCGAAAAACTGTTTTTT. This gives the protein CATSNHRDSREKLFF.

The chain has TRBV7-9 and TRBJ2-7; 7 nucleotides agree with TRBD2. V trimming: 8 bases; J trimming: 5 bases; junction bases outside the gene matches: 6. This CDR3 has 12 amino acids. Germline CDR1 reads SEHNR; CDR2 reads FQNEAQ (reference sequence). The DNA of the CDR3 is TGTGCCAGCGGGGAGGGGTCGCACGAGCAGTACTTC. It encodes CASGEGSHEQYF.

The rearrangement links TRBV2 to TRBJ2-1, with 7 bases lining up with TRBD2. V lost 9 bases and J lost 3; bases outside the gene matches: 8. The CDR3 loop spans 14 amino acids. Germline V gives CDR1 SNHLY, CDR2 FYNNEI. CDR3 loop: CARGGTQVYNEQFF. Written as DNA, the CDR3 is TGTGCCAGGGGGGGGACCCAGGTCTACAATGAGCAGTTCTTC.

V is TRBV5-1 and J is TRBJ1-4, with 9 positions matching TRBD1. CDR3 length: 12 residues. With V trimmed by 3 bases and J by 11 bases, 2 bases remained unmatched. Germline CDR1 reads SGHRS; CDR2 reads YFSETQ. The CDR3 region is CASSWTGDKLFF. DNA of the CDR3: TGCGCCAGCAGCTGGACAGGGGACAAACTGTTTTTT.

The genes are TRBV21-1 and TRBJ2-7. TRBV21-1 is a listed pseudogene. The CDR3 length is 15 residues. The CDR3 loop reads CASSPNPGPGLEQYF. The CDR3 nucleotides read TGTGCCAGCAGCCCTAATCCGGGACCAGGGCTCGAGCAGTACTTC.

V gene TRBV9 combines with J gene TRBJ2-3; 11 bases agree with TRBD2. The V segment lost 0 bases and the J segment 5 bases; nucleotides outside the gene matches: 11. This CDR3 contains 18 residues. Germline V gene lookup returns CDR1 SGDLS and CDR2 YYNGEE. CDR3 sequence (DNA): TGTGCCAGCAGCGTAGCTGGTAGCGGGGGGGCCCCCGGAGATACGCAGTATTTT. It encodes CASSVAGSGGAPGDTQYF.

V gene TRBV10-2 combines with J gene TRBJ2-2, with TRBD2 identical over 9 bases. CDR3 length: 17 amino acids. Germline trimming cut 3 bases from V and 4 bases from J; bases unmatched to any gene: 9. Germline V gives CDR1 WSHSY, CDR2 SAAADI. CDR3 sequence: CASSERGGGAVTGELFF. CDR3 bases: TGCGCCAGCAGTGAAAGGGGCGGGGGGGCGGTCACCGGGGAGCTGTTTTTT.

The rearrangement links TRBV2 to TRBJ2-5; 9 nucleotides line up with TRBD2. This CDR3 contains 16 residues. Germline assignment: CDR1 SNHLY and CDR2 FYNNEI. Trimming removed 4 bases from V and 2 bases from J; junction bases left unmatched: 8. The DNA for the CDR3 is TGTGCCAGCAGTGTGATGCTAGCGGGGCTGCAAGAGACCCAGTACTTC. It translates to CASSVMLAGLQETQYF.

This rearrangement joins TRBV19 to TRBJ2-1; D gene ambiguous. CDR3 length: 13 amino acids. V was pared by 4 bases and J by 8 bases, with 12 bases between. The germline CDR1 and CDR2 sequences are LNHDA and SQIVND (reference sequence). The CDR3 reads CASSKNSVDEQFF. The CDR3 nucleotides are TGTGCCAGTAGTAAAAACTCGGTGGATGAGCAGTTCTTC.

J is TRBJ2-2 and V is TRBV6-5, with D perhaps matching TRBD1 (5 bases). V dropped 4 bases and J dropped 4 bases, with 13 bases sitting between them. Germline V CDR1 and CDR2: MNHEY, SVGAGI. The length of the CDR3 is 15 residues. The CDR3 nucleotides read TGTGCCAGCAGTTCTACAGGTCTGGGCACCGGGGAGCTGTTTTTT. As protein: CASSSTGLGTGELFF.

This chain links TRBV6-1 with TRBJ2-2, with D possibly TRBD2 on 5 matching bases. Per the germline V gene, CDR1 is MNHNS and CDR2 is SASEGT. The V end lost 2 bases, the J end lost 3 bases, and 10 bases lay between the germline ends. The CDR3 has 15 residues. The CDR3: CASSEPLVDTGELFF. The CDR3 nucleotides are TGTGCCAGCAGTGAACCACTAGTAGACACCGGGGAGCTGTTTTTT.

The chain couples TRBV10-2 to TRBJ1-2; possibly TRBD1 for D (6 bases). This CDR3 contains 11 residues. V lost 8 bases and J lost 7, with 11 bases in between. Per the germline V gene, CDR1 is WSHSY and CDR2 is SAAADI. The CDR3 spells CASAGGGGYTF. CDR3 coding DNA: TGCGCCAGCGCGGGGGGCGGTGGCTACACCTTC.

This CDR3 is CASSSGTGFYEQYF. As DNA, the CDR3 is TGTGCCAGCAGCTCCGGGACAGGGTTCTACGAGCAGTACTTC. The gene calls are TRBV7-9 and TRBJ2-7; 9 nucleotides agree with TRBD1. The V gene end was trimmed by 4 bases and the J gene end by 3 bases; junction bases not matched to a gene: 4. Germline-derived CDR1 and CDR2 are SEHNR and FQNEAQ (reference sequence). The CDR3 runs to 14 residues.